The next 19 T cell receptor beta chains were all read from a single sample in a study of T cell responses to AZD1222 COVID-19 vaccine (TCRdb year 2021). What the time point label conveys for this sample: baseline before first vaccination. The method behind the library was the immunoSEQ multiplex PCR assay. TCRdb re-hosts the immuneACCESS table, in-frame sequences only. Its copies lack some clones; in the studies checked, an unresolved V gene accounts for under half of them, and the cause for the rest is not known. In all, the sample holds about 150,000 clones, and around 90% of those were seen once. The biggest ten clones account for 2.5% to 4% of the sample. The sample consisted of peripheral blood, taken on day 0 of AZD1222 vaccination. The receptors derive from an adult in good health.

About this clone itself: At the DNA level, this CDR3 is encoded by other sequences in the same sample as well. The chain has TRBV7-2 and TRBJ1-1; D is unclear. V shed 1 base and J shed 6 bases, with 9 bases lying between them. The CDR3 length is 13 residues. The V gene's germline CDR1 is SGHTA and CDR2 FQGNSA. This CDR3 is CASSLVGGAEAFF. The CDR3 bases are TGTGCCAGCAGCTTAGTGGGTGGCGCTGAAGCTTTCTTT.

CDR3 DNA sequence: TGTGCCAGCAGTTTTGCGGGGAACCAGCCCCAGCATTTT. It translates to CASSFAGNQPQHF. The V call is TRBV12-3 or TRBV12-4, the J call TRBJ1-5; unclear D gene. The V and J ends lost 3 bases and 7 bases respectively, with 10 bases between them. CDR3 length equals 13 residues.

The J gene is TRBJ2-7, the V gene TRBV5-5, with D maybe TRBD2 (7 bases). CDR3 length: 12 amino acids. V was pared by 10 bases and J by 12 bases, with 23 bases between. CDR1 SGHKS and CDR2 YYEKEE come from the germline V gene (reference sequence). CDR3 protein: CALAAGVFRMYF. The CDR3 DNA sequence: TGTGCCCTAGCGGCAGGGGTTTTTAGAATGTACTTC.

The chain combines TRBV20-1 with TRBJ1-1; D gene unclear. The germline V gene has CDR1 DFQATT and CDR2 SNEGSKA (reference sequence). The CDR3 is made up of 9 amino acids. Trimming removed 5 bases at V and 6 bases at J, with 4 bases between. The CDR3 region has the DNA TGCAGTGCTTCGTCTGAAGCTTTCTTT. It translates to CSASSEAFF.

The CDR3 nucleotides are TGTGCCAGCAGCCAATGGCTATCGGGCGCTCGCGATAATCAGCCCCAGCATTTT. It specifies CASSQWLSGARDNQPQHF. The V and J genes are TRBV16 and TRBJ1-5; D gene unclear. Germline CDR1 and CDR2: KGHSY and FQNENV. This CDR3 spans 18 amino acids. V lost 1 base and J 4 bases, leaving 20 bases between the germline ends.

The chain is built from TRBV5-5 and TRBJ1-6, with a possible D match to TRBD1 (6 bases). V gave up 4 bases and J gave up 3 bases, with 11 bases separating them. This CDR3 has 15 amino acids. The germline gives CDR1 SGHKS, CDR2 YYEKEE (reference sequence). The CDR3 loop is CASSPRDNYNSPLHF. The CDR3 DNA reads as TGTGCCAGCAGCCCGCGGGACAACTATAATTCACCCCTCCACTTT.

The genes are TRBV9 and TRBJ2-5, with a weak D call TRBD2 (6 bases). The CDR3 length is 13 residues. V was trimmed by 3 bases and J by 4 bases, leaving 10 bases between them. Per germline, CDR1 SGDLS and CDR2 YYNGEE. The CDR3 spells CASSARLGETQYF. In nucleotides, the CDR3 is TGTGCCAGCAGCGCTCGACTAGGAGAGACCCAGTACTTC.

This rearrangement joins TRBV6-5 to TRBJ1-1; D remains ambiguous. Germline V gives CDR1 MNHEY, CDR2 SVGAGI. This CDR3 region has 14 residues. Trimming removed 4 bases at V and 0 bases at J, with 9 bases between. The chain's CDR3 is CASSWTPMNTEAFF. CDR3 sequence (DNA): TGTGCCAGCAGTTGGACCCCAATGAACACTGAAGCTTTCTTT.

The chain uses TRBV3-1 (or the pseudogene TRBV3-2) and TRBJ1-5; possibly TRBD1 for D (6 bases). CDR1 and CDR2 from the germline V gene are LGHDT and YNNKEL (reference sequence). This CDR3 has 14 residues. Trimming stripped 3 bases from V and 7 bases from J, with 13 bases between. The chain's CDR3 is CASSQGGAGQPQHF. The CDR3 DNA sequence: TGTGCCAGCAGCCAGGGGGGCGCCGGCCAGCCCCAGCATTTT.

The J gene is TRBJ2-5, the V gene TRBV19; no clear D. The V gene's germline CDR1 is LNHDA and CDR2 SQIVND (reference sequence). V was trimmed by 6 bases and J by 0 bases, leaving 14 bases between them. CDR3 length: 15 amino acids. The CDR3, as DNA: TGTGCCAGTAGCAGTGCTTTCCTGTACCAAGAGACCCAGTACTTC. Amino acids: CASSSAFLYQETQYF.

The chain uses TRBV2 and TRBJ2-2, with 8 bases fitting TRBD2. The CDR3 is made up of 13 amino acids. Germline CDR1 reads SNHLY; CDR2 reads FYNNEI. Unmatched junction bases numbered 4, after V lost 6 bases and J lost 7 bases. The CDR3 nucleotides read TGTGCCAGCAGCGGGGGGGCCATCGGGGAGCTGTTTTTT. Translated: CASSGGAIGELFF.

CDR3 residues: CASATGLGGYTF. For the CDR3, the DNA is TGTGCCAGCGCCACAGGGCTTGGTGGCTACACCTTC. The rearrangement joins TRBV2 to TRBJ1-2, with a tentative D call TRBD1 (6 bases). The CDR3 has 12 amino acids. V lost 8 bases and J 7 bases, leaving 14 bases between the germline ends. CDR1 is SNHLY, CDR2 FYNNEI, per germline.

The chain carries TRBV25-1 and TRBJ2-7; D gene unclear. V lost 4 bases, J lost 6 bases, and 13 bases lay in between. The CDR3 extends over 13 amino acids. Germline CDR1 and CDR2: MGHDK and SYGVNS. DNA for the CDR3: TGTGCCAGCAGTGGGGCCCCCACGACCGAGCAGTACTTC. Protein product: CASSGAPTTEQYF.

The chain couples TRBV18 to TRBJ1-5, with D perhaps TRBD1 (5 bases). Trimming cost V 4 bases and J 1 base, with 14 bases left between them. The CDR3 loop spans 16 amino acids. Germline values: CDR1 KGHSH, CDR2 LQKENI. CDR3 DNA: TGTGCCAGCTCACGGGGAGGGGTCCGGAGCAATCAGCCCCAGCATTTT. It is translated as CASSRGGVRSNQPQHF.

CDR3 nucleotides: TGTGCCAGCAGCCAAGATATAGGGACGGTGAACACCGGGGAGCTGTTTTTT. Residues: CASSQDIGTVNTGELFF. The chain links TRBV3-1 (or the pseudogene TRBV3-2) to TRBJ2-2, with D perhaps given as TRBD1 or TRBD2 (5 bases each). The germline V and J ends were trimmed by 0 bases and 1 base, with 12 bases remaining between them. The CDR3 runs to 17 residues. Germline CDR1 is LGHDT and CDR2 is YNNKEL (reference sequence).

With regard to this clone: Within the sample, other DNA sequences also encode this same CDR3. This chain links TRBV7-9 with TRBJ1-1; tentative D call: TRBD1 (6 bases). This CDR3 comprises 14 residues. V lost 5 bases and J 0 bases, leaving 10 bases between the germline ends. Germline CDR1 is SEHNR and CDR2 is FQNEAQ (reference sequence). In DNA, the CDR3 is TGTGCCAGCAGCCGAGGACAGATGAACACTGAAGCTTTCTTT. Translating it yields CASSRGQMNTEAFF.

This clone was recorded only once. The chain links TRBV6-6 to TRBJ2-1; possible D gene TRBD2, 6 bases. The CDR3 covers 12 residues. V was clipped by 7 bases and J by 5 bases, with 9 bases between them. The germline gives CDR1 MNHNY, CDR2 SVGAGI (reference sequence). CDR3 DNA sequence: TGTGCCAGCATGCGGGGTCACAATGAGCAGTTCTTC. The encoded protein is CASMRGHNEQFF.

The rearrangement links TRBV5-4 to TRBJ1-5, with D perhaps matching TRBD1 (5 bases). This CDR3 contains 16 residues. V was clipped by 1 base and J by 6 bases, with 17 bases between them. Germline assignment: CDR1 SGHNT and CDR2 YYREEE (reference sequence). The CDR3 DNA reads as TGTGCCAGCAGCTTGCTGGCAGGGAGGATGGTTCAGCCCCAGCATTTT. The encoded protein is CASSLLAGRMVQPQHF.

This clone has only one observation. CDR3 protein: CASSISGRSSYNEQFF. The CDR3 DNA reads TGTGCCAGTAGTATCTCCGGGAGGAGCTCCTACAATGAGCAGTTCTTC. V is TRBV19 and J is TRBJ2-1, with 7 nucleotides matching TRBD2. The V gene's germline CDR1 is LNHDA and CDR2 SQIVND (reference sequence). The junction had 5 bases not matched to a gene; V was cut back by 3 bases and J by 0 bases. CDR3 size: 16 residues. Based on the CDR3 plus reference TRBV19 and TRBJ2-1, the full variable domain is DGGITQSPKYLFRKEGQNVTLSCEQNLNHDAMYWYRQDPGQGLRLIYYSQIVNDFQKGDIAEGYSVSREKKESFPLTVTSAQKNPTAFYLCASSISGRSSYNEQFFGPGTRLTVL.